This T cell receptor beta chain was observed in a study of shared clonotypes between healthy human individuals. Assay: immunoSEQ multiplex PCR; the TCRdb copy retains only in-frame clones and omits some. This table has about 92,000 clones, around 47% appearing once. Material: PBMCs. The sequence derives from a woman between 35 and 50 years old in good health. Some clones in this sample may be carry-over from other donors' samples.

The CDR3 loop reads CASSFVITGELFF. Written as DNA, the CDR3 is TGTGCCAGCAGCTTTGTTATCACCGGGGAGCTGTTTTTT. The chain carries TRBV7-9 and TRBJ2-2; D is ambiguous. Germline V gives CDR1 SEHNR, CDR2 FQNEAQ (reference sequence). Trimming pared 3 bases from V and 4 bases from J, leaving 6 bases between. This CDR3 is 13 amino acids long.